This T cell receptor beta chain was captured in a study of sequential checkpoint blockade in melanoma. With respect to this clone: One junction end does not reproduce the germline sequence, and a read error may be involved.

The V gene's germline CDR1 is LNHDA and CDR2 SQIVND (reference sequence). The CDR3 loop spans 13 amino acids. Documented treatment: randomized to nivolumab then ipilimumab (arm A) or the reverse (arm B). The protocol was immunoSEQ multiplex PCR, while the TCRdb copy is restricted to in-frame clones and leaves out a portion. The data hold around 12,000 clones, with around 80% observed a single time. V gene TRBV19 combines with J gene TRBJ1-5; 8 nucleotides align to TRBD1. This receptor was identified in a human donor with melanoma. The specimen comprised CD8+ T cells sorted from blood (inferred from file names), sampled from a patient given nivolumab and ipilimumab in sequence. In nucleotides, the CDR3 is TGTGCCAGTCAGGCAGGGGGCAGTCAGTCCCAGCATTTT. Translation: CASQAGGSQSQHF.